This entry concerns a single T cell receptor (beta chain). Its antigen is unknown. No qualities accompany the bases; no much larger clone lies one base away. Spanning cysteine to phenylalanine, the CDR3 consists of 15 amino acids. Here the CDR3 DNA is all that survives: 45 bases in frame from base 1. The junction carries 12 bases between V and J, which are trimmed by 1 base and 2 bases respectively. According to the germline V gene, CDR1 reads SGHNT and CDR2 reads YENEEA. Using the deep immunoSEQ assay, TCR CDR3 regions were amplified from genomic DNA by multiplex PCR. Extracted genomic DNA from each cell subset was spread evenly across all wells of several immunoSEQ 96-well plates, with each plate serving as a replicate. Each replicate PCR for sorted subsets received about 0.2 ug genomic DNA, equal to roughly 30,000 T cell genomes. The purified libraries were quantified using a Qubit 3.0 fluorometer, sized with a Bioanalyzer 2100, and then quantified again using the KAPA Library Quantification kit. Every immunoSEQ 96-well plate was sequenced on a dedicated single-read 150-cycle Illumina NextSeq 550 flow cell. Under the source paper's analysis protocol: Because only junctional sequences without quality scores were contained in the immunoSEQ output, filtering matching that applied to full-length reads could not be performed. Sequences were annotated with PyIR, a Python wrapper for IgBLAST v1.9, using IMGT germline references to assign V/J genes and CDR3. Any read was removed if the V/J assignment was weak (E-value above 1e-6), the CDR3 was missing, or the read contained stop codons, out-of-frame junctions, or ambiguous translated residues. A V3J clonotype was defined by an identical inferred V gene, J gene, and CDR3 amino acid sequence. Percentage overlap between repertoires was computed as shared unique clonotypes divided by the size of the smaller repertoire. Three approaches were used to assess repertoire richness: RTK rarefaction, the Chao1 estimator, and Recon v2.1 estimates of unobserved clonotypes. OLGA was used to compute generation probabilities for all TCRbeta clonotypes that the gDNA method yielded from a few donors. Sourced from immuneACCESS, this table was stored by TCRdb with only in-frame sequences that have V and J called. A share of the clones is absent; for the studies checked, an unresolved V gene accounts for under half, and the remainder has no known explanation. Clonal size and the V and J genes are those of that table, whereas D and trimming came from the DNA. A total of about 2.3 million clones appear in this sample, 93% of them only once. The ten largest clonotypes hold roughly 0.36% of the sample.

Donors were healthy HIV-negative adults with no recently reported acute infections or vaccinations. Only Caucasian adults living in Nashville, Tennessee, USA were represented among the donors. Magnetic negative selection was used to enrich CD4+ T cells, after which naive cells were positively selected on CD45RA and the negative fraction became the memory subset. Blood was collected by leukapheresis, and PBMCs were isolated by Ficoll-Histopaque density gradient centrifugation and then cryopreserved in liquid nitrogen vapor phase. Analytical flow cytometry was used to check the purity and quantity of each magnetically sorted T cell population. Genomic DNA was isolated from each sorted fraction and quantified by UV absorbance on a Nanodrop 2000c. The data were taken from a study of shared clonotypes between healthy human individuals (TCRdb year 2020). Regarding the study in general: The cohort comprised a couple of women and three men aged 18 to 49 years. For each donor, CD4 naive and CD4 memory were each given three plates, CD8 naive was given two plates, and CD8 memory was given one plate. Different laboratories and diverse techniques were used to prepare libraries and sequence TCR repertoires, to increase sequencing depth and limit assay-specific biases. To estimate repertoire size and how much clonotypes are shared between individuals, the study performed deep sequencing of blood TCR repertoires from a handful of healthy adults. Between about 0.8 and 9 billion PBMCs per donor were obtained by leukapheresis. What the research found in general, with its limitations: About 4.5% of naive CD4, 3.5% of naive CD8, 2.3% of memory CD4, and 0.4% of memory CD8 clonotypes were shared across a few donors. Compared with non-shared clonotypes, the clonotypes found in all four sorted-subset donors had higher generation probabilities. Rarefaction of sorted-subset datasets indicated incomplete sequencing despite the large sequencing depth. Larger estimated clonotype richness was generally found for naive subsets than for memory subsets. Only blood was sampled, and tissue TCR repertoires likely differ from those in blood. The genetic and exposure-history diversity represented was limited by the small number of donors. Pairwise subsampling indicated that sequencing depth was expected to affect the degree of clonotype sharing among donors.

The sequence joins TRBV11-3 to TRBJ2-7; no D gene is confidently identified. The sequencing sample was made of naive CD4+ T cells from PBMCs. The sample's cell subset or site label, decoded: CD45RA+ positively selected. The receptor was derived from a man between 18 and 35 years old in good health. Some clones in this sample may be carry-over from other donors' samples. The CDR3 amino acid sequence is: CASSLGAAETYEQYF. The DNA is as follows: TGTGCCAGCAGCTTAGGGGCCGCAGAGACCTACGAGCAGTACTTC.